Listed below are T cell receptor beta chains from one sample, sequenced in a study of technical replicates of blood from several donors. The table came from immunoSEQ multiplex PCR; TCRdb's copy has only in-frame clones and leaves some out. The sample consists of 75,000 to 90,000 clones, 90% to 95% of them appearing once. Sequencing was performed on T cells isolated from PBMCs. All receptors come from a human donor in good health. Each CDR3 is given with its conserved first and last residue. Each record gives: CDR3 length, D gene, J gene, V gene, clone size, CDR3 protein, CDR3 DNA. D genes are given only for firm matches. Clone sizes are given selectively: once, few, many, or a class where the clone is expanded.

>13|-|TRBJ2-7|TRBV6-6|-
CASSSLGGGKVYF
TGTGCCAGCAGTTCCCTCGGTGGAGGGAAGGTGTACTTC
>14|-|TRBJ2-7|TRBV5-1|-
CASSHPSITYEQYF
TGCGCCAGCAGCCACCCCTCTATAACCTACGAGCAGTACTTC
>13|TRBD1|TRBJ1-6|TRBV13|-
CASSRDRDSPLHF
TGTGCCAGCAGCCGGGACAGGGATTCACCCCTCCACTTT
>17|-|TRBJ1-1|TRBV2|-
CASRPRGLGSDNTEAFF
TGTGCCAGCAGACCCCGGGGACTCGGAAGCGACAACACTGAAGCTTTCTTT
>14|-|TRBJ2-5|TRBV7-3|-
CASSTAVNPETQYF
TGTGCCAGCAGCACAGCGGTTAACCCCGAGACCCAGTACTTC
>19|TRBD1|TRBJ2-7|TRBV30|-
CACSPGQGLSPTFLREQYF
TGTGCCTGTTCCCCGGGACAGGGGCTCTCTCCGACATTTCTACGAGAGCAGTACTTC
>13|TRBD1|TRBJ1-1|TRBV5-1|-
CASGYGHGQGNFF
TGCGCCAGCGGCTACGGACATGGACAGGGAAATTTCTTT
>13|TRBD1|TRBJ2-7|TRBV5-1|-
CASSSTTGYEQYF
TGCGCCAGCAGCAGCACGACAGGGTACGAGCAGTACTTC
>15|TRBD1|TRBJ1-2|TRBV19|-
CASRAKWTGSYGYTF
TGTGCCAGTAGGGCGAAATGGACAGGGAGCTATGGCTACACCTTC
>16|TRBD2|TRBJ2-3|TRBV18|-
CASSPSPSGLTDTQYF
TGTGCCAGCTCACCTTCCCCTAGCGGATTAACAGATACGCAGTATTTT
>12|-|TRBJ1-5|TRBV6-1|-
CASSHTVQPQHF
TGTGCCAGCAGCCACACAGTCCAGCCCCAGCATTTT
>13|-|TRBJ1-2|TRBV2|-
CASSWTANYGYTF
TGTGCCAGCAGTTGGACAGCTAACTATGGCTACACCTTC
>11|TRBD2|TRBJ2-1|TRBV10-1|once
CASSSGGARFF
TGCGCCAGCAGTTCGGGGGGGGCCCGATTCTTC
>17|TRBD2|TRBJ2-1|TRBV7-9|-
CASSLLLGGRAGGEQFF
TGTGCCAGCAGCCTCCTCCTGGGAGGGAGGGCCGGAGGCGAGCAGTTCTTC
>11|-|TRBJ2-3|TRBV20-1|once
CSATSTDTQYF
TGCAGTGCAACTAGCACAGATACGCAGTATTTT
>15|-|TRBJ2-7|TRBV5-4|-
CASSLDPWSSYEQYF
TGTGCCAGCAGCTTGGACCCGTGGAGCTCCTACGAGCAGTACTTC
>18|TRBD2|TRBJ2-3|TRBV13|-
CASSLAPGRRGDTDTQYF
TGTGCCAGCAGCTTAGCGCCGGGGAGGCGGGGGGACACAGATACGCAGTATTTT
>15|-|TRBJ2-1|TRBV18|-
CASSPRIRREAEQFF
TGTGCCAGCTCACCAAGAATCAGGAGGGAGGCTGAGCAGTTCTTC
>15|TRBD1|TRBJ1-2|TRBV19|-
CASSMDRSFNYGYTF
TGTGCCAGTAGTATGGACAGGAGCTTTAACTATGGCTACACCTTC
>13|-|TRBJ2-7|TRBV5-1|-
CASSAGQTYEQYF
TGCGCCAGCAGCGCTGGACAAACCTACGAGCAGTACTTC
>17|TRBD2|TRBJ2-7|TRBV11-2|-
CASSLLTSGGPTYEQYF
TGTGCCAGCAGCTTATTGACTAGCGGGGGGCCTACCTACGAGCAGTACTTC
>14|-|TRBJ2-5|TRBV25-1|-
CASSDLVSEETQYF
TGTGCCAGCAGTGATCTCGTCTCCGAAGAGACCCAGTACTTC
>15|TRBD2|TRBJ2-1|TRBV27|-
CAVRKREGLYNEQFF
TGTGCCGTAAGAAAACGGGAGGGTCTCTACAATGAGCAGTTCTTC
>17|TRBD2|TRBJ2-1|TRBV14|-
CASSHLGLAGGRGEQFF
TGTGCCAGCAGCCACTTGGGGCTAGCGGGGGGGCGGGGTGAGCAGTTCTTC
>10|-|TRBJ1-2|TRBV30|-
CAWRRGGYTF
TGTGCCTGGAGACGCGGAGGCTACACCTTC
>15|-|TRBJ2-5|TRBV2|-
CASMGGKGNGETQYF
TGTGCCAGCATGGGCGGGAAGGGGAACGGGGAGACCCAGTACTTC
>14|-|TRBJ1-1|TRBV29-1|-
CSVVRGGRNTEAFF
TGCAGCGTTGTTAGGGGGGGGCGGAACACTGAAGCTTTCTTT
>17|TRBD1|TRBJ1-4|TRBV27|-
CASSLAGGHATNEKLFF
TGTGCCAGCAGTTTAGCAGGGGGTCATGCAACTAATGAAAAACTGTTTTTT
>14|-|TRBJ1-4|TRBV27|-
CASSFGQSNEKLFF
TGTGCCAGCAGTTTCGGACAGTCCAATGAAAAACTGTTTTTT
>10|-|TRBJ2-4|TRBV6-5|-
CASGENIQYF
TGTGCCAGCGGGGAGAACATTCAGTACTTC
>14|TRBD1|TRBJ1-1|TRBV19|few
CASGTGGTNTEAFF
TGTGCCAGTGGGACAGGGGGGACTAACACTGAAGCTTTCTTT
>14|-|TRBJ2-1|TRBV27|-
CASSFGGFNNEQFF
TGTGCCAGCAGTTTCGGGGGTTTCAACAATGAGCAGTTCTTC
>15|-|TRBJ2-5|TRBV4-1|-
CASSPGLWERETQYF
TGCGCCAGCAGCCCCGGACTTTGGGAGAGAGAGACCCAGTACTTC
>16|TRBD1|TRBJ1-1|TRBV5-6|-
CASSWDPGQLNTEAFF
TGTGCCAGCAGCTGGGACCCGGGACAGCTGAACACTGAAGCTTTCTTT